What follows are 17 T cell receptor beta chains derived from one specimen sequenced in a study of technical replicates of blood from a handful of donors. TCRdb's table, derived via immunoSEQ multiplex PCR, lists solely in-frame clones and lacks some. Among 75,000 to 90,000 clones listed, roughly 94% were seen once. Sequencing was performed on T cells isolated from PBMCs. The receptor source for this set is a human donor in good health.

The rearrangement uses TRBV15 and TRBJ1-5, with 7 bases that match TRBD1. Trimming cost V 9 bases and J 4 bases; bases outside gene matches: 9. This CDR3 is 14 amino acids long. Germline loops: CDR1 LNHNV, CDR2 YYDKDF (reference sequence). CDR3 region: CATGQDTLNQPQHF. CDR3 nucleotide sequence: TGTGCCACAGGACAGGATACCTTGAATCAGCCCCAGCATTTT. Looking up the rest from reference TRBV15 and TRBJ1-5 gives the full variable domain: DAMVIQNPRYQVTQFGKPVTLSCSQTLNHNVMYWYQQKSSQAPKLLFHYYDKDFNNEADTPDNFQSRRPNTSFCFLDIRSPGLGDTAMYLCATGQDTLNQPQHFGDGTRLSIL.

V usage is TRBV19 and J usage is TRBJ1-5; no firm D call. The CDR3 is 12 residues long. The germline gives CDR1 LNHDA, CDR2 SQIVND (reference sequence). Trimming cost V 8 bases and J 3 bases, with 8 bases left between them. The CDR3 DNA follows: TGTGCCAGTGGCCATTTCAATCAGCCCCAGCATTTT. Amino acids: CASGHFNQPQHF.

The rearrangement links TRBV30 to TRBJ2-2; 11 nucleotides agree with TRBD2. The CDR3 has 20 amino acids. V dropped 3 bases and J dropped 0; count of bases not matched to a gene: 15. The germline V gene has CDR1 GTSNPN and CDR2 SVGIG (reference sequence). The CDR3 region is CAWREGKLAGELTNTGELFF. CDR3 DNA sequence: TGTGCCTGGAGGGAGGGGAAACTAGCGGGAGAGCTAACGAACACCGGGGAGCTGTTTTTT.

The rearrangement uses TRBV6-1 and TRBJ2-7, with TRBD2 as a possible D gene (5 bases). The CDR3 contains 13 residues. V was trimmed by 6 bases and J by 6 bases, leaving 15 bases between them. The germline CDR1 and CDR2 sequences are MNHNS and SASEGT. DNA of the CDR3: TGTGCCAGCAGATTAGGGAGAGATGCCGAGCAGTACTTC. Translation gives CASRLGRDAEQYF.

The chain has TRBV4-3 and TRBJ1-2, with 7 bases identical to TRBD1. Per the germline V gene, CDR1 is LGHNA and CDR2 is YSLEER. This CDR3 comprises 20 residues. J lost 4 bases, V lost 0 bases, and 20 bases had no gene match. In nucleotides, the CDR3 is TGCGCCAGCAGCCAAGAAGGGGGCGCGTGGGAACGCGGAACTCTCTATGGCTACACCTTC. Its protein product is CASSQEGGAWERGTLYGYTF.

This chain uses TRBV5-4 with TRBJ1-3; TRBD1 matches 7 bases. The V gene's germline CDR1 is SGHNT and CDR2 YYREEE (reference sequence). The CDR3 loop spans 15 amino acids. With 3 bases clipped from V and 9 bases from J, the junction kept 12 bases outside the gene matches. The CDR3 region is CASSWQGQRKSTIYF. The CDR3 nucleotides are TGTGCCAGCAGCTGGCAGGGACAGCGAAAGAGCACCATATATTTT.

The chain joins TRBV6-5 to TRBJ2-1; D gene uncertain. CDR1 is MNHEY and CDR2 is SVGAGI in the germline V gene. This CDR3 spans 13 amino acids. V was shortened by 0 bases and J by 10 bases, with 10 bases between the two germline ends. As DNA, the CDR3 is TGTGCCAGCAGTTACTCGGAGCGCGCCGAGCAGTTCTTC. This gives the protein CASSYSERAEQFF.

V is TRBV7-2 and J is TRBJ2-3, with D possibly being TRBD2 (6 bases). The V gene's germline CDR1 is SGHTA and CDR2 FQGNSA. The CDR3 is made up of 15 amino acids. Trimming cost V 0 bases and J 1 base, with 8 bases left between them. The CDR3, as DNA: TGTGCCAGCAGCTTAGCCGCGGGACGCACAGATACGCAGTATTTT. Translated, it gives CASSLAAGRTDTQYF.

The chain is built from TRBV19 and TRBJ2-2, with 7 bases matching TRBD2. There are 15 residues in the CDR3. V gave up 3 bases and J gave up 4 bases; unmatched junction bases: 5. Germline CDR1 LNHDA, CDR2 SQIVND (reference sequence). The CDR3 loop reads CASSIWRELTGELFF. CDR3 nucleotides: TGTGCCAGTAGTATTTGGCGGGAGCTCACCGGGGAGCTGTTTTTT. Filled out from reference TRBV19 and TRBJ2-2, the complete variable domain reads DGGITQSPKYLFRKEGQNVTLSCEQNLNHDAMYWYRQDPGQGLRLIYYSQIVNDFQKGDIAEGYSVSREKKESFPLTVTSAQKNPTAFYLCASSIWRELTGELFFGEGSRLTVL.

This sequence joins TRBV27 and TRBJ1-1, with a possible D match to TRBD1 (5 bases). The germline V gene has CDR1 MNHEY and CDR2 SMNVEV (reference sequence). This CDR3 comprises 16 residues. V shed 0 bases and J shed 4 bases, with 15 bases lying between them. This CDR3 is CASSLSIVRASTEAFF. The CDR3 nucleotides are TGTGCCAGCAGTTTATCGATAGTCAGGGCGAGCACTGAAGCTTTCTTT.

V gene TRBV5-1 combines with J gene TRBJ2-1; 7 bases align to TRBD2. Germline V gene data show CDR1 as SGHRS and CDR2 as YFSETQ. V was clipped by 0 bases and J by 6 bases; unmatched bases: 3. This CDR3 has 14 residues. The CDR3 protein is CASSLASGFNEQFF. DNA of the CDR3: TGCGCCAGCAGCTTGGCTAGCGGCTTCAATGAGCAGTTCTTC.

V and J are TRBV11-2 and TRBJ1-5; TRBD1 matches 7 bases. Per germline, CDR1 SGHAT and CDR2 FQNNGV. The CDR3 sequence is 14 residues long. The trim removed 3 bases at V and 4 bases at J, leaving 3 bases unmatched. The CDR3 DNA follows: TGTGCCAGCAGCTTGACAGGGATTAATCAGCCCCAGCATTTT. This encodes CASSLTGINQPQHF. The full variable domain, in which reference TRBV11-2 and TRBJ1-5 provide the parts outside the CDR3, is EAGVAQSPRYKIIEKRQSVAFWCNPISGHATLYWYQQILGQGPKLLIQFQNNGVVDDSQLPKDRFSAERLKGVDSTLKIQPAKLEDSAVYLCASSLTGINQPQHFGDGTRLSIL.

The V and J genes are TRBV10-3 and TRBJ1-1; perhaps TRBD1 as D (6 bases). CDR1 and CDR2 from the germline V gene are ENHRY and SYGVKD. Trimming removed 5 bases from V and 3 bases from J, with 13 bases in between. CDR3 length: 14 residues. The CDR3 DNA reads as TGTGCCATCAGTTCCGGGACATTATACACTGAAGCTTTCTTT. Amino acids: CAISSGTLYTEAFF.

Only one count was recorded for this clone. The CDR3 nucleotides read TGTGCCAGCAGCTTAGGGACCGAGGGCGTATACAATGAGCAGTTCTTC. As protein: CASSLGTEGVYNEQFF. V is TRBV7-8 and J is TRBJ2-1; TRBD2 is a possible D gene (5 bases). The ends were cut back, 1 base at V and 4 bases at J, with 14 bases in the middle. The CDR3 length is 16 residues. CDR1 and CDR2 (germline): SGHVS, FQNEAQ. Combining the CDR3 with reference TRBV7-8 and TRBJ2-1 gives the whole variable domain GAGVSQSPRYKVAKRGQDVALRCDPISGHVSLFWYQQALGQGPEFLTYFQNEAQLDKSGLPSDRFFAERPEGSVSTLKIQRTQQEDSAVYLCASSLGTEGVYNEQFFGPGTRLTVL.

The gene calls are TRBV27 and TRBJ1-1; D gene unclear. Trimming took off 1 base at V and 1 base at J, with 4 bases between the two ends. Germline V CDR1 and CDR2: MNHEY, SMNVEV (reference sequence). The CDR3 length is 13 residues. CDR3 in amino acids: CASSLWANTEAFF. The CDR3 nucleotides read TGTGCCAGCAGTTTATGGGCGAACACTGAAGCTTTCTTT.

V gene TRBV4-1 combines with J gene TRBJ2-5, with D tentatively TRBD1 or TRBD2 (5 bases each). Germline V gene sequence: CDR1 MGHRA, CDR2 YSYEKL. The CDR3 loop spans 13 amino acids. Trimming stripped 5 bases from V and 5 bases from J, with 12 bases between. The CDR3 sequence: CASSEGTGETQYF. Written as DNA, the CDR3 is TGCGCCAGCAGCGAAGGGACGGGGGAGACCCAGTACTTC.

This sequence joins TRBV7-2 and TRBJ2-1; D is unclear. Germline lookup yields CDR1 SGHTA and CDR2 FQGNSA. The CDR3 sequence is 17 residues long. Trimming left V 3 bases short and J 5 bases short, with 20 bases between. The CDR3 spells CASSLAFGRWSNNEQFF. For the CDR3, the DNA is TGTGCCAGCAGCTTGGCGTTTGGGCGATGGTCCAACAATGAGCAGTTCTTC.